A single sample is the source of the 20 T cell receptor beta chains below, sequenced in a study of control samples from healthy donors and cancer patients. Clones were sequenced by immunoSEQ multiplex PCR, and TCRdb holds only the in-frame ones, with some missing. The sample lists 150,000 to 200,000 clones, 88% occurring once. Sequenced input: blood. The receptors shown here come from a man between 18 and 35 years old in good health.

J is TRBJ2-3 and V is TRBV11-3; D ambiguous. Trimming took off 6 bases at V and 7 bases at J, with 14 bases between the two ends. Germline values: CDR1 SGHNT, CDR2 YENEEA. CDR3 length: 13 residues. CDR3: CASSIDPTNTQYF. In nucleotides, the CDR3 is TGTGCCAGCAGTATAGACCCCACGAATACGCAGTATTTT.

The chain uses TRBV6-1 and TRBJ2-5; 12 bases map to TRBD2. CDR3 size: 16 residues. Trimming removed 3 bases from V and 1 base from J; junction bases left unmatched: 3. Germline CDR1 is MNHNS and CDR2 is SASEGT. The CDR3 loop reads CASSDGTSGFQETQYF. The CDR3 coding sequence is TGTGCCAGCAGTGACGGGACTAGCGGGTTCCAAGAGACCCAGTACTTC.

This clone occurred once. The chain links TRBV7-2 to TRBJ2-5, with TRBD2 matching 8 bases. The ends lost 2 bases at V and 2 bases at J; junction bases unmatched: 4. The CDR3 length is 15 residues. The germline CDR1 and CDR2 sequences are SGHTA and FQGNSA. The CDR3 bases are TGTGCCAGCAGCTTACCCGGGGGGGCTCAAGAGACCCAGTACTTC. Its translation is CASSLPGGAQETQYF.

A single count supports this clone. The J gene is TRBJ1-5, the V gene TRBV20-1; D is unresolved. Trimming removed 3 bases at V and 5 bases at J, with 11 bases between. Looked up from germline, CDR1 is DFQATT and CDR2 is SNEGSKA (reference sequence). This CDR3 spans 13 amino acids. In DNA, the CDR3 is TGCAGTGCTAGTTTCGGTGGGGATCAGCCCCAGCATTTT. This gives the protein CSASFGGDQPQHF.

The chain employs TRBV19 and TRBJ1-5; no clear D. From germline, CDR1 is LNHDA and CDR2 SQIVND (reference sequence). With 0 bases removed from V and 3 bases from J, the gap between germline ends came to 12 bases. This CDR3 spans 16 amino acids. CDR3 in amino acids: CASSIDFQEPNQPQHF. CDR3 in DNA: TGTGCCAGTAGTATAGATTTTCAGGAGCCCAATCAGCCCCAGCATTTT.

CDR3 region: CAWRALRNEQFF. The CDR3 bases are TGTGCCTGGAGGGCCCTTCGGAATGAGCAGTTCTTC. This chain uses TRBV30 with TRBJ2-1; no reliable D call. Germline-derived CDR1 and CDR2 are GTSNPN and SVGIG (reference sequence). This CDR3 has 12 residues. V lost 3 bases, J lost 7 bases, and 10 bases lay in between.

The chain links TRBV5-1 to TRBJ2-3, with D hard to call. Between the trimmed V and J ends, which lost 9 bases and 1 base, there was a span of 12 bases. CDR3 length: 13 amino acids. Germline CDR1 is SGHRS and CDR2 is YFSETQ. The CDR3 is CATTPVGTDTQYF. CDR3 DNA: TGCGCCACCACACCGGTTGGCACAGATACGCAGTATTTT.

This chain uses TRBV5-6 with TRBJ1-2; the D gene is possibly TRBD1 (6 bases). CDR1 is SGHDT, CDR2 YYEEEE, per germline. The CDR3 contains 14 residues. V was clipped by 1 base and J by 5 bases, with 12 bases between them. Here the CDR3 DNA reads TGTGCCAGCAGCTTGTCGGGGGCCCTATATGGCTACACCTTC. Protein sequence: CASSLSGALYGYTF.

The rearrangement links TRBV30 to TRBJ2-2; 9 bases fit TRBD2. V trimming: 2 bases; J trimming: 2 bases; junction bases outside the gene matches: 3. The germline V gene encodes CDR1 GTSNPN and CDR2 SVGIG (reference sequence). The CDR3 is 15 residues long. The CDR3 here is CAWSSGGSNTGELFF. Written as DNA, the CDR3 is TGTGCCTGGAGTAGCGGGGGGTCCAACACCGGGGAGCTGTTTTTT. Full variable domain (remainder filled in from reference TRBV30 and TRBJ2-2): SQTIHQWPATLVQPVGSPLSLECTVEGTSNPNLYWYRQAAGRGLQLLFYSVGIGQISSEVPQNLSASRPQDRQFILSSKKLLLSDSGFYLCAWSSGGSNTGELFFGEGSRLTVL.

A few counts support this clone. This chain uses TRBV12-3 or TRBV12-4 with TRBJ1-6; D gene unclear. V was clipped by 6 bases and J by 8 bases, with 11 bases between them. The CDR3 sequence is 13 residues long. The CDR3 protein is CASSPAFYSPLHF. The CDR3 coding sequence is TGTGCCAGCAGCCCCGCCTTTTATTCACCCCTCCACTTT.

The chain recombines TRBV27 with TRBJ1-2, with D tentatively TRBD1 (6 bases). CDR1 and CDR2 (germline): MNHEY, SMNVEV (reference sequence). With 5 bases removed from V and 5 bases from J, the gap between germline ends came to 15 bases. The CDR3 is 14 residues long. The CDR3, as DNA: TGTGCCAGCAGTGTTAGACAGGTTGGTTATGGCTACACCTTC. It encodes CASSVRQVGYGYTF.

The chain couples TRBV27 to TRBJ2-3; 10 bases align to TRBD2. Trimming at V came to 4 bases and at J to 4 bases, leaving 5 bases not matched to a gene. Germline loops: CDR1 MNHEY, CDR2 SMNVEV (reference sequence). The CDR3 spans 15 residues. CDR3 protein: CASSSSGGAADTQYF. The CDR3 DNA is TGTGCCAGCAGTTCGAGCGGGGGGGCGGCAGATACGCAGTATTTT.

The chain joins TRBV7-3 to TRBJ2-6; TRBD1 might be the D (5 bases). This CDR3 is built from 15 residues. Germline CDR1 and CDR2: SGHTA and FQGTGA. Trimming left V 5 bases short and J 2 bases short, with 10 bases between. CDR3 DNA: TGTGCCAGCAGCCCCAGGGTGACTGGGGCCAACGTCCTGACTTTC. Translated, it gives CASSPRVTGANVLTF.

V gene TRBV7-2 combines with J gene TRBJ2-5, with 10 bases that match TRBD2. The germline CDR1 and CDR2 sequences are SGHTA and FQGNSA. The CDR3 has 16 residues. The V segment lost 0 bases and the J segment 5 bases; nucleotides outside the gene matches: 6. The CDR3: CASSLASGGNGETQYF. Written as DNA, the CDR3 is TGTGCCAGCAGCTTAGCTAGCGGGGGGAACGGGGAGACCCAGTACTTC.

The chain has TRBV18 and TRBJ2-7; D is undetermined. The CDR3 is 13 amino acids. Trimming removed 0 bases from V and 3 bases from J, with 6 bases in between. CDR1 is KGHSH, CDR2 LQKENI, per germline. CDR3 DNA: TGTGCCAGCTCACCACCGATCCTCTACGAGCAGTACTTC. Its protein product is CASSPPILYEQYF.

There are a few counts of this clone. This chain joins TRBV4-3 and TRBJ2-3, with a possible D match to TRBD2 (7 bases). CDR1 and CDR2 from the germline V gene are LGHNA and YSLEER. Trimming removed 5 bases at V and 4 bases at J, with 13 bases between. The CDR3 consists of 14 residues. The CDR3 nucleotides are TGCGCCAGCAGCGGGGGGGCCCCCCCAGATACGCAGTATTTT. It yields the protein CASSGGAPPDTQYF.

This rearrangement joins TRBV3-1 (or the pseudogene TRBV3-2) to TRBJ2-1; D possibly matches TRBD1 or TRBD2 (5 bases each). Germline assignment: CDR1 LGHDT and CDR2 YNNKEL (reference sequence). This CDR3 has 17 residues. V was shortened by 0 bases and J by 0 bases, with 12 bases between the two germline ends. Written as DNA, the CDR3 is TGTGCCAGCAGCCAAGAGGGGACCTACCGCTCCTACAATGAGCAGTTCTTC. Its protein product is CASSQEGTYRSYNEQFF.

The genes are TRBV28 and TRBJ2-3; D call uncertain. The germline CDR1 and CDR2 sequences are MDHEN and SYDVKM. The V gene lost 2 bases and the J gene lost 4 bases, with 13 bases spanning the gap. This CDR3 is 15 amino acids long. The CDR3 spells CASSLASQAPDTQYF. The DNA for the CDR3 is TGTGCCAGCAGTTTAGCATCTCAGGCCCCAGATACGCAGTATTTT.

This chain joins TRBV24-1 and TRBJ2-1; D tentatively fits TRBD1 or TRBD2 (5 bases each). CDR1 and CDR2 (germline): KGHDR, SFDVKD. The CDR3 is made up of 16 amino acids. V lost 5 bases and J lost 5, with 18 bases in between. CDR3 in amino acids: CATSGRFGASDNEQFF. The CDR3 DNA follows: TGTGCCACCAGTGGTCGGTTCGGGGCAAGTGACAATGAGCAGTTCTTC.

Here the CDR3 DNA reads TGTGCCAGCAGTGAATGGGGGGGCACAGATACGCAGTATTTT. This translates into CASSEWGGTDTQYF. The J gene is TRBJ2-3, the V gene TRBV2; TRBD2 is a possible D gene (6 bases). This CDR3 has 14 amino acids. Germline V gives CDR1 SNHLY, CDR2 FYNNEI. V lost 2 bases to trimming and J lost 1 base, with 7 bases between them.